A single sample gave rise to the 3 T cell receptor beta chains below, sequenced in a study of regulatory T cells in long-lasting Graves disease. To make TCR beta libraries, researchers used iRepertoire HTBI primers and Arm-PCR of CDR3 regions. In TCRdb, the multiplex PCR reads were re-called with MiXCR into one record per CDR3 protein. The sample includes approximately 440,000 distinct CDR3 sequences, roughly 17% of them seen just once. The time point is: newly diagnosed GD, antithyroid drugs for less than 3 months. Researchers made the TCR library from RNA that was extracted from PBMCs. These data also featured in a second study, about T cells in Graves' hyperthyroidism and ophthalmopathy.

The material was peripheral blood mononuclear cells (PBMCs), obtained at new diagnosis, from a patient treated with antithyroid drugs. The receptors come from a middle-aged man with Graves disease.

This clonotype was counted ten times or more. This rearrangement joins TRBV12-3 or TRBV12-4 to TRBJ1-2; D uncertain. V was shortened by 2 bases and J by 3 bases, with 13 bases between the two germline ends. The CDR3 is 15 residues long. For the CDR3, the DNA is TGTGCCAGCAGTTTAAGTGGTCGCCCCGACTATGGCTACACCTTC. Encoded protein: CASSLSGRPDYGYTF.

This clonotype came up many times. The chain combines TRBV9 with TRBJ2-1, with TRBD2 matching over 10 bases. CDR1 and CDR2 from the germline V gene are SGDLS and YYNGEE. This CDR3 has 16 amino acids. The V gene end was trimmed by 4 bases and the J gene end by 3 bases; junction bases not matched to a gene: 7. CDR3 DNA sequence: TGTGCCAGCAGCACGTCTAGCGGGAGTCTCTACAATGAGCAGTTCTTC. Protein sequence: CASSTSSGSLYNEQFF.

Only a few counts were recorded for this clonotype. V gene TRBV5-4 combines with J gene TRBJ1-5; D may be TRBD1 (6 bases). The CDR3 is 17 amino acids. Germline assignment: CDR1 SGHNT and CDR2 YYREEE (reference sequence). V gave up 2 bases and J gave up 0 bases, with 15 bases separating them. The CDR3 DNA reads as TGTGCCAGCAGCTTTGGTGGGACACCAAATAGCAATCAGCCCCAGCATTTT. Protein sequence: CASSFGGTPNSNQPQHF.